The next 20 T cell receptor beta chains were all read from a single sample in a study of T cell responses to AZD1222 COVID-19 vaccine (dated by TCRdb to the early 2020s). Sample time point, as interpreted from the label and publication: baseline before first vaccination. Library prep was done by the immunoSEQ multiplex PCR assay. TCRdb retrieved this table from immuneACCESS and kept in-frame rearrangements only. Not all clones are present; in checked studies, unresolved V genes account for under half, and no reason is known for the remainder. The sample table records around 150,000 clones. Of the sample, about 2.2% falls within the top ten clones. Sequenced sample: peripheral blood. These receptor sequences come from an adult in good health.

The chain couples TRBV5-1 to TRBJ1-6; TRBD1 might be the D (6 bases). The CDR3 has 16 amino acids. CDR1 and CDR2 from the germline V gene are SGHRS and YFSETQ. The V end was cut by 0 bases, the J end by 2 bases, with 9 bases between. This CDR3 reads CASSLGRTAYNSPLHF. As DNA, the CDR3 is TGCGCCAGCAGCTTGGGTAGGACAGCCTATAATTCACCCCTCCACTTT.

The CDR3 is CASSLTYKETQYF. CDR3 nucleotide sequence: TGTGCCAGCAGTCTCACTTACAAAGAGACCCAGTACTTC. The V call is TRBV19, the J call TRBJ2-5; the D is unclear. CDR1 is LNHDA and CDR2 is SQIVND in the germline V gene (reference sequence). V lost 9 bases, J lost 3 bases, and 14 bases lay in between. This CDR3 region has 13 residues.

This rearrangement joins TRBV5-4 to TRBJ1-6; 9 positions agree with TRBD1. The CDR3 is 15 residues long. V was pared by 3 bases and J by 9 bases, with 7 bases of the junction left unmatched. Germline CDR1 SGHNT, CDR2 YYREEE (reference sequence). CDR3 nucleotides: TGTGCCAGCAGCTCCGGACAGGGGCTATTTTCACCCCTCCACTTT. Encoded protein: CASSSGQGLFSPLHF.

The chain uses TRBV28 and TRBJ1-2; 7 bases match TRBD1. Germline lookup yields CDR1 MDHEN and CDR2 SYDVKM. After removal of 3 bases from V and 6 bases from J, the junction contained 4 bases not matched to a gene. This CDR3 contains 13 residues. This CDR3 is CASSFLTGNGYTF. DNA of the CDR3: TGTGCCAGCAGTTTTTTGACAGGGAATGGCTACACCTTC.

The rearrangement links TRBV29-1 to TRBJ1-1; perhaps TRBD1 as D (5 bases). Germline assignment: CDR1 SQVTM and CDR2 ANQGSEA. Trimming stripped 7 bases from V and 5 bases from J, with 8 bases between. The CDR3 totals 10 residues. CDR3 bases: TGCAGCGGAGGGGTTACTGAAGCTTTCTTT. This codes for CSGGVTEAFF.

The rearrangement joins TRBV6-1 to TRBJ2-7; possible D gene TRBD1, 5 bases. The V end was cut by 1 base, the J end by 3 bases, with 13 bases between. Germline CDR1 is MNHNS and CDR2 is SASEGT. CDR3 size: 15 residues. The CDR3 sequence: CASSEGQNSNYEQYF. Written as DNA, the CDR3 is TGTGCCAGCAGTGAAGGACAGAATTCTAACTACGAGCAGTACTTC.

The chain links TRBV7-2 to TRBJ1-6; D possibly corresponds to TRBD1 (6 bases). Germline V gene lookup returns CDR1 SGHTA and CDR2 FQGNSA. V was shortened by 4 bases and J by 0 bases, with 10 bases between the two germline ends. This CDR3 is 16 amino acids long. As DNA, the CDR3 is TGTGCCAGCAGCTCCGACAGGAGCTCCTATAATTCACCCCTCCACTTT. Its translation is CASSSDRSSYNSPLHF. The full variable domain, completed using reference TRBV7-2 and TRBJ1-6, is GAGVSQSPSNKVTEKGKDVELRCDPISGHTALYWYRQSLGQGLEFLIYFQGNSAPDKSGLPSDRFSAERTGGSVSTLTIQRTQQEDSAVYLCASSSDRSSYNSPLHFGNGTRLTVT.

The V gene is TRBV5-1, the J gene TRBJ1-3, with D perhaps matching TRBD1 (5 bases). The CDR3 is 14 residues long. The germline gives CDR1 SGHRS, CDR2 YFSETQ. V was cut by 4 bases and J by 9 bases, with 17 bases left in between. The chain's CDR3 is CASSLLGGASTIYF. CDR3 nucleotide sequence: TGCGCCAGCAGCCTCCTTGGAGGGGCGAGCACCATATATTTT.

CDR3 sequence: CASSQDGAYGYTF. The DNA of the CDR3 is TGTGCCAGCAGCCAAGATGGCGCCTATGGCTACACCTTC. The J gene is TRBJ1-2, the V gene TRBV4-2; D gene unclear. Germline values: CDR1 LGHNA, CDR2 YNFKEQ. The CDR3 runs to 13 residues. Between the trimmed V and J ends, which lost 0 bases and 4 bases, there was a span of 6 bases.

V gene TRBV6-2 or TRBV6-3 combines with J gene TRBJ2-7; 9 bases agree with TRBD2. The CDR3 extends over 14 amino acids. The junction had 5 bases not matched to a gene; V was cut back by 6 bases and J by 2 bases. Germline values: CDR1 MNHEY, CDR2 SVGEGT. CDR3 coding DNA: TGTGCCAGCAGCGAGCGGGGGGCAACCTACGAGCAGTACTTC. Translated, it gives CASSERGATYEQYF.

The CDR3 protein is CASSQEFAKKSSYEQYF. Here the CDR3 DNA reads TGTGCCAGCAGCCAAGAATTTGCCAAAAAGAGCTCCTACGAGCAGTACTTC. The chain employs TRBV4-2 and TRBJ2-7; D not certain. Germline CDR1 LGHNA, CDR2 YNFKEQ. This CDR3 comprises 17 residues. With 0 bases removed from V and 0 bases from J, the gap between germline ends came to 15 bases.

The chain has TRBV2 and TRBJ1-3, with 8 bases that match TRBD1. The CDR3 is 14 amino acids. Germline loops: CDR1 SNHLY, CDR2 FYNNEI. V gave up 6 bases and J gave up 7 bases; unmatched junction bases: 8. The CDR3 protein is CASSAPDRGNTIYF. The CDR3 DNA follows: TGTGCCAGCAGCGCTCCAGACAGGGGTAACACCATATATTTT.

V gene TRBV9 combines with J gene TRBJ2-5; D is uncertain. Deletions cut 1 base from V and 0 bases from J, with 10 bases between. Germline CDR1 and CDR2: SGDLS and YYNGEE. The CDR3 runs 15 residues. CDR3 region: CASSVSTFYQETQYF. The CDR3 nucleotides are TGTGCCAGCAGCGTATCCACATTCTACCAAGAGACCCAGTACTTC.

The rearrangement links TRBV6-5 to TRBJ2-1; TRBD2 aligns across 13 bases. The CDR3 spans 15 residues. V trimming: 4 bases; J trimming: 4 bases; junction bases outside the gene matches: 1. CDR1 and CDR2 (germline): MNHEY, SVGAGI. CDR3 protein: CASSSGLAGYNEQFF. DNA for the CDR3: TGTGCCAGCAGTTCGGGACTAGCGGGGTACAATGAGCAGTTCTTC.

The chain recombines TRBV6-4 with TRBJ1-3; 8 nucleotides line up with TRBD1. The V segment lost 0 bases and the J segment 3 bases; nucleotides outside the gene matches: 10. The CDR3 covers 18 residues. Germline loops: CDR1 MRHNA, CDR2 SNTAGT. The chain's CDR3 is CASSDSAKQGGDGNTIYF. CDR3 coding DNA: TGTGCCAGCAGTGACTCGGCCAAACAGGGGGGGGATGGAAACACCATATATTTT.

A word on this clone: Other DNA sequences of this sample code for an identical CDR3. The J gene is TRBJ1-2, the V gene TRBV6-5, with 7 positions matching TRBD1. Germline V gives CDR1 MNHEY, CDR2 SVGAGI. The V gene end was trimmed by 0 bases and the J gene end by 5 bases; junction bases not matched to a gene: 3. This CDR3 has 14 residues. DNA for the CDR3: TGTGCCAGCAGTTACTCTCCAGGGGGTTATGGCTACACCTTC. Protein: CASSYSPGGYGYTF.

The CDR3 coding sequence is TGTGCCACCAGTGATTTGGGGACAAACTATGGCTACACCTTC. Protein: CATSDLGTNYGYTF. This chain uses TRBV24-1 with TRBJ1-2, with D perhaps TRBD1 (6 bases). V gave up 0 bases and J gave up 2 bases, with 6 bases separating them. Germline loops: CDR1 KGHDR, CDR2 SFDVKD. This CDR3 is 14 amino acids long.

V gene TRBV7-2 combines with J gene TRBJ1-6; D remains ambiguous. CDR3 length: 15 amino acids. V lost 1 base, J lost 9 bases, and 13 bases lay in between. CDR1 is SGHTA, CDR2 FQGNSA, per germline. CDR3 in DNA: TGTGCCAGCAGCTTAGGAAGTTCCTGGGCTTCACCCCTCCACTTT. It specifies CASSLGSSWASPLHF.

The chain recombines TRBV27 with TRBJ2-3; the D is unclear. Germline CDR1 reads MNHEY; CDR2 reads SMNVEV (reference sequence). The length of the CDR3 is 13 residues. V lost 2 bases to trimming and J lost 0 bases, with 3 bases between them. The CDR3 here is CASSLSSTDTQYF. CDR3 DNA: TGTGCCAGCAGTTTAAGCAGCACAGATACGCAGTATTTT.

The gene calls are TRBV6-2 or TRBV6-3 and TRBJ1-6; TRBD1 agrees at 9 bases. V lost 0 bases to trimming and J lost 5 bases; unmatched junction nucleotides: 5. The germline V gene has CDR1 MNHEY and CDR2 SVGEGT. The CDR3 sequence is 17 residues long. The CDR3 loop reads CASSYSRTGEDNSPLHF. In DNA form, the CDR3 reads TGTGCCAGCAGTTACTCGAGGACAGGGGAGGATAATTCACCCCTCCACTTT.